These 20 T cell receptor beta chains share one sample of origin, sequenced in a study of cytotoxic CD8 clonotypes in ibrutinib-treated CLL. TCRdb's table, derived via immunoSEQ multiplex PCR, lists solely in-frame clones and lacks some. The sample contains almost 250,000 clones, under 75% of which appear only once. Sequences were derived from PBMCs, sampled after 24 months of ibrutinib treatment. The receptors stem from a human donor with chronic lymphocytic leukemia.

This chain uses TRBV6-1 with TRBJ2-7; 10 positions match TRBD1. J gave up 7 bases and V 5 bases, and 8 bases lay outside the gene matches. CDR1 is MNHNS and CDR2 is SASEGT in the germline V gene. This CDR3 contains 14 residues. The DNA for the CDR3 is TGTGCCAGCAGTCTTCGACAGGGGGCCGGGGAGCAGTACTTC. It translates to CASSLRQGAGEQYF.

The chain has TRBV28 and TRBJ2-1, with D tentatively TRBD2 (6 bases). The CDR3 is 19 residues long. Germline V gene lookup returns CDR1 MDHEN and CDR2 SYDVKM. Trimming left V 3 bases short and J 8 bases short, with 29 bases between. DNA of the CDR3: TGTGCCAGCAGTTTGTATTCCCTGTTCGGGAGCGGATTTACATATGAGCAGTTCTTC. This gives the protein CASSLYSLFGSGFTYEQFF.

The chain recombines TRBV5-1 with TRBJ1-1; D perhaps matches TRBD1 (6 bases). The length of the CDR3 is 14 residues. V was trimmed by 4 bases and J by 0 bases, leaving 10 bases between them. Looked up from germline, CDR1 is SGHRS and CDR2 is YFSETQ. The CDR3 bases are TGCGCCAGCAGCCCAGGGGCTTTGAACACTGAAGCTTTCTTT. It yields the protein CASSPGALNTEAFF.

The V and J genes are TRBV27 and TRBJ2-1; D unresolved. The V end was cut by 3 bases, the J end by 0 bases, with 9 bases between. The CDR3 is 15 residues long. Germline V gene lookup returns CDR1 MNHEY and CDR2 SMNVEV (reference sequence). CDR3 nucleotides: TGTGCCAGCAGTTTCTCGGCTAACTCCTACAATGAGCAGTTCTTC. Translated: CASSFSANSYNEQFF.

This clone turned up a few times. The V gene is TRBV4-3, the J gene TRBJ2-1, with 10 bases matching TRBD2. V was pared by 3 bases and J by 4 bases, with 6 bases of the junction left unmatched. This CDR3 spans 16 amino acids. Germline-derived CDR1 and CDR2 are LGHNA and YSLEER. CDR3 protein: CASSHGTSAVYNEQFF. In DNA form, the CDR3 reads TGCGCCAGCAGCCACGGGACTAGCGCCGTATACAATGAGCAGTTCTTC.

This rearrangement joins TRBV25-1 to TRBJ2-7; TRBD2 matches 10 bases. From germline, CDR1 is MGHDK and CDR2 SYGVNS. There are 13 residues in the CDR3. The V and J ends lost 7 bases and 3 bases, in that order; junction bases with no gene match: 3. CDR3: CASKREGRYEQYF. The CDR3 nucleotides are TGTGCCAGCAAGCGGGAGGGCCGCTACGAGCAGTACTTC.

V gene TRBV5-6 combines with J gene TRBJ2-2; unclear D gene. The V gene lost 4 bases and the J gene lost 6 bases, with 13 bases spanning the gap. Per germline, CDR1 SGHDT and CDR2 YYEEEE. CDR3 length: 14 residues. Here the CDR3 DNA reads TGTGCCAGCAGCACGGAAGTCTTGCCCGGGGAGCTGTTTTTT. Protein product: CASSTEVLPGELFF.

This clone was counted a single time. The J gene is TRBJ2-5, the V gene TRBV14; D might be TRBD1 (5 bases). CDR3 size: 17 residues. In germline, CDR1 is SGHDN, CDR2 FVKESK. V lost 4 bases and J 4 bases, leaving 22 bases between the germline ends. The CDR3, as DNA: TGTGCCAGCAGCCCAGACATAAGGGGCGGAGCCAGAGAGACCCAGTACTTC. Its translation is CASSPDIRGGARETQYF.

The rearrangement uses TRBV2 and TRBJ2-7; 9 bases map to TRBD1. This CDR3 spans 14 amino acids. Trimming took 5 bases from V and 3 from J; bases not matched to a gene: 5. Germline V gene lookup returns CDR1 SNHLY and CDR2 FYNNEI. The DNA for the CDR3 is TGTGCCAGCAGTTCCGGGACAGGGTACTACGAGCAGTACTTC. It yields the protein CASSSGTGYYEQYF. The variable domain in full, completed from reference TRBV2 and TRBJ2-7, reads EPEVTQTPSHQVTQMGQEVILRCVPISNHLYFYWYRQILGQKVEFLVSFYNNEISEKSEIFDDQFSVERPDGSNFTLKIRSTKLEDSAMYFCASSSGTGYYEQYFGPGTRLTVT.

J is TRBJ2-2 and V is TRBV15; 10 nucleotides agree with TRBD2. The germline gives CDR1 LNHNV, CDR2 YYDKDF (reference sequence). The CDR3 runs to 19 residues. Trimming removed 0 bases from V and 7 bases from J; junction bases left unmatched: 14. The CDR3 DNA is TGTGCCACCAGCAGAGATCGAACTAGCGGGGAGGGTACTCTCGGGGAGCTGTTTTTT. Translated, it gives CATSRDRTSGEGTLGELFF.

This rearrangement joins TRBV19 to TRBJ2-3; D unclear. The CDR3 is 16 residues long. V was trimmed by 10 bases and J by 3 bases, leaving 23 bases between them. Germline CDR1 reads LNHDA; CDR2 reads SQIVND (reference sequence). The CDR3 region has the DNA TGTGCCACCACCTCCTACGGCGGCGTCCCGACAGATACGCAGTATTTT. Translated, it gives CATTSYGGVPTDTQYF.

This clone showed up just a few times. The rearrangement links TRBV19 to TRBJ2-1; 7 nucleotides line up with TRBD1. V lost 10 bases to trimming and J lost 9 bases; unmatched junction nucleotides: 6. This CDR3 region has 11 residues. The germline V gene has CDR1 LNHDA and CDR2 SQIVND (reference sequence). DNA for the CDR3: TGTGCCACCCTCACAGGGGTTGAGCAGTTCTTC. Protein: CATLTGVEQFF.

This chain joins TRBV13 and TRBJ2-7; D is undetermined. The CDR3 spans 15 residues. The germline V gene has CDR1 PRHDT and CDR2 FYEKMQ (reference sequence). The V and J ends lost 2 bases and 1 base respectively, with 12 bases between them. The CDR3 nucleotides read TGTGCCAGCAGCTTATCAATAGGGTCTTCCTACGAGCAGTACTTC. Amino acid sequence: CASSLSIGSSYEQYF.

The rearrangement links TRBV6-1 to TRBJ2-5, with D maybe TRBD1 (5 bases). With 5 bases removed from V and 5 bases from J, the gap between germline ends came to 15 bases. The CDR3 runs 14 residues. In germline, CDR1 is MNHNS, CDR2 SASEGT. The CDR3 here is CASSPSQGRETQYF. CDR3 coding DNA: TGTGCCAGCAGTCCCTCGCAGGGTCGGGAGACCCAGTACTTC.

The chain has TRBV7-3 and TRBJ2-3; perhaps TRBD2 as D (6 bases). Germline V gives CDR1 SGHTA, CDR2 FQGTGA. The CDR3 covers 15 residues. V was clipped by 0 bases and J by 0 bases, with 7 bases between them. The chain's CDR3 is CASSLTSGSTDTQYF. The CDR3 DNA reads as TGTGCCAGCAGCTTAACTAGCGGTAGCACAGATACGCAGTATTTT. The complete variable domain, with remaining parts taken from reference TRBV7-3 and TRBJ2-3, reads GAGVSQTPSNKVTEKGKYVELRCDPISGHTALYWYRQSLGQGPEFLIYFQGTGAADDSGLPNDRFFAVRPEGSVSTLKIQRTERGDSAVYLCASSLTSGSTDTQYFGPGTRLTVL.

V and J are TRBV7-6 and TRBJ1-2; possible D gene TRBD1, 6 bases. In germline, CDR1 is SGHVS, CDR2 FNYEAQ. V was pared by 5 bases and J by 4 bases, with 14 bases between. CDR3 length equals 14 residues. The CDR3 loop reads CASSPQDSTYGYTF. DNA of the CDR3: TGTGCCAGCAGCCCGCAGGACAGTACCTATGGCTACACCTTC.

The rearrangement uses TRBV11-2 and TRBJ2-7; D is unresolved. CDR1 SGHAT and CDR2 FQNNGV come from the germline V gene. This CDR3 is built from 14 residues. Trimming pared 0 bases from V and 0 bases from J, leaving 6 bases between. The CDR3 region is CASSLDGPSYEQYF. The DNA for the CDR3 is TGTGCCAGCAGCTTAGACGGGCCCTCCTACGAGCAGTACTTC.

This sequence joins TRBV5-6 and TRBJ2-5, with D hard to call. Trimming cost V 4 bases and J 5 bases, with 18 bases left between them. Looked up from germline, CDR1 is SGHDT and CDR2 is YYEEEE. The CDR3 covers 15 residues. The CDR3 region has the DNA TGTGCCAGCAGCCAAGATGCTGGGGTTGCGGAGACCCAGTACTTC. Translating it yields CASSQDAGVAETQYF.

The chain couples TRBV5-1 to TRBJ1-5; no clear D. The germline CDR1 and CDR2 sequences are SGHRS and YFSETQ. There are 15 residues in the CDR3. Trimming cost V 2 bases and J 1 base, with 10 bases left between them. In DNA form, the CDR3 reads TGCGCCAGCAGCTTAGAGGGCGGAAGCAATCAGCCCCAGCATTTT. Translating it yields CASSLEGGSNQPQHF. The variable domain in full, completed from reference TRBV5-1 and TRBJ1-5, reads KAGVTQTPRYLIKTRGQQVTLSCSPISGHRSVSWYQQTPGQGLQFLFEYFSETQRNKGNFPGRFSGRQFSNSRSEMNVSTLELGDSALYLCASSLEGGSNQPQHFGDGTRLSIL.

The table lists this clone with a few counts. This chain joins TRBV9 and TRBJ2-5, with D hard to call. This CDR3 is built from 13 residues. Trimming cost V 3 bases and J 5 bases, with 11 bases left between them. Looked up from germline, CDR1 is SGDLS and CDR2 is YYNGEE. The DNA for the CDR3 is TGTGCCAGCAGCGGACCTTTCGCGGAGACCCAGTACTTC. This sequence encodes CASSGPFAETQYF. The variable domain in full, with the rest retrieved from reference TRBV9 and TRBJ2-5, is DSGVTQTPKHLITATGQRVTLRCSPRSGDLSVYWYQQSLDQGLQFLIQYYNGEERAKGNILERFSAQQFPDLHSELNLSSLELGDSALYFCASSGPFAETQYFGPGTRLLVL.